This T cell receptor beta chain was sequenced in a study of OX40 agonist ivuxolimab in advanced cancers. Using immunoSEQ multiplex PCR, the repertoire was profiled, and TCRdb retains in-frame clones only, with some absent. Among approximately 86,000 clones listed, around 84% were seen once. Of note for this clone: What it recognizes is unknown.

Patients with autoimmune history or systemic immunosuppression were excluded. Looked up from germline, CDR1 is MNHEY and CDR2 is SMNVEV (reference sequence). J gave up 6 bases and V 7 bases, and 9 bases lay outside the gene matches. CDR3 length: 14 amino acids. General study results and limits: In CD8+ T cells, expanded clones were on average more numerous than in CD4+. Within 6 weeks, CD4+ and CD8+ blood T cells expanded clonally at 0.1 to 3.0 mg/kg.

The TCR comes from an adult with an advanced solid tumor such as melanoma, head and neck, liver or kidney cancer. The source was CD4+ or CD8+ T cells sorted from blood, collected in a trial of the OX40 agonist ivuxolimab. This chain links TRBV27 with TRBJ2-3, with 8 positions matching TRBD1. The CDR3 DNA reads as TGTGCCAGCAAATGGGACAGGACGGTTGATACGCAGTATTTT. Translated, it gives CASKWDRTVDTQYF.